This T cell receptor (beta chain) was captured by sequencing in a study of PD-1 blockade in mismatch repair-deficient tumors. About the research overall: Patients had fewer than 15 mismatch repair-deficient cancer types and were previously treated and progressing. Whole-study results and caveats: Tumor-resident clones, often absent from pretreatment blood, expanded after pembrolizumab and then contracted.

Points on this clone: Antigen unknown.

PCR or immunohistochemistry showed mismatch repair deficiency in every enrolled patient. TCRs were sequenced from three patients responding to pembrolizumab. The method was immunoSEQ multiplex PCR; TCRdb's version includes in-frame clones alone and lacks a portion of them. The sample carries about 100,000 clones, about four fifths recorded once. Germline V CDR1 and CDR2: SGHAT, FQNNGV. The CDR3 is made up of 16 amino acids. V shed 8 bases, J shed 2 bases, and the junction held 13 bases outside the gene matches. The input for sequencing was peripheral blood, taken roughly 36 weeks after starting pembrolizumab. The V call is TRBV11-2, the J call TRBJ2-7; 9 nucleotides match TRBD1. The receptor comes from an adult with mismatch repair-deficient cancer. The CDR3 loop reads CASQDPGTGTTYEQYF. The CDR3 bases are TGTGCCAGCCAAGACCCGGGGACAGGGACAACCTACGAGCAGTACTTC.